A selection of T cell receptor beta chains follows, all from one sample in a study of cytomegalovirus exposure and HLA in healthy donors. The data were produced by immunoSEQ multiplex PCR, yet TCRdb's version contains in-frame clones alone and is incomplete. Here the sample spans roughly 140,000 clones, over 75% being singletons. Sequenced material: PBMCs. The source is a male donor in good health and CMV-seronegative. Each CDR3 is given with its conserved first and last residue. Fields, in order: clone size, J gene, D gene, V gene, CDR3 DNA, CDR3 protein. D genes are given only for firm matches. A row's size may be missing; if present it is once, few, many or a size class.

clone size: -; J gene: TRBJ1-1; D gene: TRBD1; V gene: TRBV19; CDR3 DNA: TGTGCCAGTAGCTCCCCCACGGGACAGGGATATACTGAAGCTTTCTTT; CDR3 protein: CASSSPTGQGYTEAFF
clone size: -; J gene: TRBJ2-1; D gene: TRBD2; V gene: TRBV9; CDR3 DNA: TGTGCCAGCAGCGTAGGGACTAGCGGGAGGGCCGACTACAATGAGCAGTTCTTC; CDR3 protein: CASSVGTSGRADYNEQFF
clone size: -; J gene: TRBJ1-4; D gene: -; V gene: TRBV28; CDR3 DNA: TGTGCCAGCAGTCTAGGGGGTCGGGAAAAACTGTTTTTT; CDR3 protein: CASSLGGREKLFF
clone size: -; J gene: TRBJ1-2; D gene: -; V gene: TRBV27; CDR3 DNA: TGTGCCAGCAGTTTATCGGTACAGGGCTATGGCTACACCTTC; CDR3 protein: CASSLSVQGYGYTF
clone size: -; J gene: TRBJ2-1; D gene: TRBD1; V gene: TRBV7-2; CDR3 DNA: TGTGCCAGCAGCTTAGCTGGACAGGGGGCTGGGGAGCAGTTCTTC; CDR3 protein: CASSLAGQGAGEQFF
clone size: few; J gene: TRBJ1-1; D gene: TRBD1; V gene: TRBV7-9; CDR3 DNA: TGTGCCAGCAGCGTACCTCCAGGGGGCTGGCTTGAAGCTTTCTTT; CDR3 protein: CASSVPPGGWLEAFF
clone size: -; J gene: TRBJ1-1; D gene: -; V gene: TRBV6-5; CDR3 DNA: TGTGCCAGCAGTTACCGGCGGGAGAACACTGAAGCTTTCTTT; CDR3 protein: CASSYRRENTEAFF
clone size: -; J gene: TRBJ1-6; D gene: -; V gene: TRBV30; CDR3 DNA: TGTGCCTGGAGTCCGGAGCCCGGAGCATCCTATAATTCACCCCTCCACTTT; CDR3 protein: CAWSPEPGASYNSPLHF
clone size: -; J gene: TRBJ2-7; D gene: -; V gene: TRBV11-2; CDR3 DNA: TGTGCCAGCAGCTTAGGCCCCGGTAGCGGCACTTACGAGCAGTACTTC; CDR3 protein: CASSLGPGSGTYEQYF
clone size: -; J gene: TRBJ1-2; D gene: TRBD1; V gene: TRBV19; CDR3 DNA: TGTGCCAGTAGTATAAGAGGACAGGGTCAGGACTATGGCTACACCTTC; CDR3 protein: CASSIRGQGQDYGYTF
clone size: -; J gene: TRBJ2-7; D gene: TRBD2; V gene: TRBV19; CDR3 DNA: TGTGCCAGTAGCCCCGGGACTAGCGCATACTACGAGCAGTACTTC; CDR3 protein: CASSPGTSAYYEQYF
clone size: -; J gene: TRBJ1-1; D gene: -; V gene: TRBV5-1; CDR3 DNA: TGCGCCAGCAGCTTCGGCCCGTTGGGCAACATGAACACTGAAGCTTTCTTT; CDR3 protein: CASSFGPLGNMNTEAFF
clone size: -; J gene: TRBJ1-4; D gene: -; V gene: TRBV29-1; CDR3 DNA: TGCAGTGCCCAGGGCCAATCTGAAAAACTGTTTTTT; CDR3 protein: CSAQGQSEKLFF
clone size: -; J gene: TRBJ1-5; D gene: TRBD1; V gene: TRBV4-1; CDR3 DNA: TGCGCCAGCAGCCTAGGGACAGATGATACGCCCCAGCATTTT; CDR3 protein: CASSLGTDDTPQHF
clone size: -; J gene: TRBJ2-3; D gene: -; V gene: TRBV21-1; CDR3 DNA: TGTGCCAGCAGCGAACGGACCTCCAGGGTTGGAGGGACTCCGGGCACAGATACGCAGTATTTT; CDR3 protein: CASSERTSRVGGTPGTDTQYF
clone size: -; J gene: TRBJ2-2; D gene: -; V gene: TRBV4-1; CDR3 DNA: TGCGCCAGCAGCCCCTGGACGGACTCCGAGGAGCTGTTTTTT; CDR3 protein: CASSPWTDSEELFF
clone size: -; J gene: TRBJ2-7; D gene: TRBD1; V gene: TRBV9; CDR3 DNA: TGTGCCAGCAGCGTTAGTCCGGACAGGATCTACGAGCAGTACTTC; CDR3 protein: CASSVSPDRIYEQYF
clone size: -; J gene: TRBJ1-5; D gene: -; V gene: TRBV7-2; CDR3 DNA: TGTGCCAGCAGCCTAACAGGAGACCAGCCCCAGCATTTT; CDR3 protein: CASSLTGDQPQHF
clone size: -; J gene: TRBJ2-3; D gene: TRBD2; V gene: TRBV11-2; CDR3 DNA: TGTGCCAGCAGCTCCGCCTTGGGACTAGAAGCGGATACGCAGTATTTT; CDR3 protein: CASSSALGLEADTQYF
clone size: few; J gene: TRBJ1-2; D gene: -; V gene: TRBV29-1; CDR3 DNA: TGCAGCGTTGAAGACCGACAGAGCAACTATGGCTACACCTTC; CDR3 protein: CSVEDRQSNYGYTF
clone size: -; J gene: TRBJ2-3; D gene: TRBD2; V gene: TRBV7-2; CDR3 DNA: TGTGCCAGCAGCTTGTATGTTTCGGGAGGCCAACGCACAGATACGCAGTATTTT; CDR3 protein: CASSLYVSGGQRTDTQYF
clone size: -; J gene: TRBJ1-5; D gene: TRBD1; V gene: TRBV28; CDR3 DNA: TGTGCCAGCAGTTTCCCAGGACAGGCCTATCAGCCCCAGCATTTT; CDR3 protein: CASSFPGQAYQPQHF
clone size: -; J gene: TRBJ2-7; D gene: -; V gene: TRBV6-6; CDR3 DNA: TGTGCCAGCAGTTACTCAACGTCGCTTAGCTCCTACGAGCAGTACTTC; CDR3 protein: CASSYSTSLSSYEQYF
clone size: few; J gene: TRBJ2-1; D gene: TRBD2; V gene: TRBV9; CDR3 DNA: TGTGCCAGCAGCGGCCGACTAGCGGGAAAGGAGGATGAGCAGTTCTTC; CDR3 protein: CASSGRLAGKEDEQFF
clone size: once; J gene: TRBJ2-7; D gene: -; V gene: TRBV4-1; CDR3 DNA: TGCGCCAGCAGCCAAGATAAGGACAGTCTAAAAGCCTACGAGCAGTACTTC; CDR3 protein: CASSQDKDSLKAYEQYF
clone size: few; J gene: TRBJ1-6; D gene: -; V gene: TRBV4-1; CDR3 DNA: TGCGCCAGCAGCCAAGGACAGGCCGGACCCCTCCACTTT; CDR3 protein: CASSQGQAGPLHF
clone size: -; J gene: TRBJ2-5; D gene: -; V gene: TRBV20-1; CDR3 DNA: TGCAGTGCTGAGTGGGAGACCCAGTACTTC; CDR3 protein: CSAEWETQYF
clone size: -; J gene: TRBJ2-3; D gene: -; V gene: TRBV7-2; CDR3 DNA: TGTGCCAGCAGCTTCTCCTCTCTAGTCTTTGGCACAGATACGCAGTATTTT; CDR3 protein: CASSFSSLVFGTDTQYF
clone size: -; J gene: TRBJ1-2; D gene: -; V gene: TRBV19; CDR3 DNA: TGTGCCAGTAGTAGGTTGGCGGGACCCGGCGTAGGCTATGGCTACACCTTC; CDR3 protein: CASSRLAGPGVGYGYTF
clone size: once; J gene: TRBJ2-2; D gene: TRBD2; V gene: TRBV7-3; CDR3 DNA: TGTGCCAGCAGGACTAGCTGGAACACCGGGGAGCTGTTTTTT; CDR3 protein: CASRTSWNTGELFF
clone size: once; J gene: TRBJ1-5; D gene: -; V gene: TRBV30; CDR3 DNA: TGTGCCTGGAGTGTGCGGGGCAGCACGTATAGCAATCAGCCCCAGCATTTT; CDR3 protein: CAWSVRGSTYSNQPQHF
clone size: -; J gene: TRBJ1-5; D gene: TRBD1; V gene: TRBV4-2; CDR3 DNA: TGTGCCAGCAGCCGAGACAGGGATAGCAATCAGCCCCAGCATTTT; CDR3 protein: CASSRDRDSNQPQHF
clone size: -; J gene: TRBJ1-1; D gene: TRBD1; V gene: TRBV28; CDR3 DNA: TGTGCCAGCAGTTTATTAGGGGGCGCGGACACTGAAGCTTTCTTT; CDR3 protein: CASSLLGGADTEAFF
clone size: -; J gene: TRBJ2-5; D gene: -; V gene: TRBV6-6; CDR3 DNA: TGTGCCAGCAGTTACCGGTTCAAAGAGACCCAGTACTTC; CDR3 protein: CASSYRFKETQYF
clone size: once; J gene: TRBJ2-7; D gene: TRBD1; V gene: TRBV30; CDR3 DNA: TGTGCCTGGAGTGCCGGGACAGGGGGCTACGAGCAGTACTTC; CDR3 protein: CAWSAGTGGYEQYF